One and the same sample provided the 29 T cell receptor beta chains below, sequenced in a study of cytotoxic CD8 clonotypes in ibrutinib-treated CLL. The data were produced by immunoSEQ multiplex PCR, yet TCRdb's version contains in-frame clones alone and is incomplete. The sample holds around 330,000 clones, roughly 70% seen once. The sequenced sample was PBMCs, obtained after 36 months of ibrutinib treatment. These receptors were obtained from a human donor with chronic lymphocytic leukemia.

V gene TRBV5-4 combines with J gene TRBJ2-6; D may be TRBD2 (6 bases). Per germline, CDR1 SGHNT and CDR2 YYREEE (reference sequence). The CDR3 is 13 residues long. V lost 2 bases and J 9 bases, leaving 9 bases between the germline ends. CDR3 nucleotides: TGTGCCAGCAGCTTTGTAGCGGACAACGTCCTGACTTTC. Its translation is CASSFVADNVLTF. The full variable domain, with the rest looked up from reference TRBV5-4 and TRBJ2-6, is ETGVTQSPTHLIKTRGQQVTLRCSSQSGHNTVSWYQQALGQGPQFIFQYYREEENGRGNFPPRFSGLQFPNYSSELNVNALELDDSALYLCASSFVADNVLTFGAGSRLTVL.

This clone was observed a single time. The CDR3 DNA sequence: TGTGCCAGCAGTTCTCACGTCTATTCGAAACCCCCCGGGGGGGCCAACGTCCTGACTTTC. Encoded protein: CASSSHVYSKPPGGANVLTF. The V call is TRBV28, the J call TRBJ2-6; no clear D. Deletions cut 4 bases from V and 4 bases from J, with 26 bases between. The CDR3 consists of 20 residues. The V gene's germline CDR1 is MDHEN and CDR2 SYDVKM.

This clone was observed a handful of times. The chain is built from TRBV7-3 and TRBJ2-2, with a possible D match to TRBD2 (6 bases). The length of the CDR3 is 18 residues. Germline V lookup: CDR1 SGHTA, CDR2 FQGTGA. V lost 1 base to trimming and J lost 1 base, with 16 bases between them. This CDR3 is CASSLRGVRDLNTGELFF. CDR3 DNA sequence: TGTGCCAGCAGCTTAAGGGGCGTTCGGGACTTGAACACCGGGGAGCTGTTTTTT.

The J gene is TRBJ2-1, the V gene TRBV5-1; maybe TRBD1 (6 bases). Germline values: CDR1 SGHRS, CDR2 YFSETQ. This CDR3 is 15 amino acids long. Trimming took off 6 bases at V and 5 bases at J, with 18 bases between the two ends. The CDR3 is CASIGTGLEDNEQFF. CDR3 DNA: TGCGCCAGCATTGGAACAGGGCTTGAGGACAATGAGCAGTTCTTC. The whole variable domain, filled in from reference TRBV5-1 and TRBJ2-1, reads KAGVTQTPRYLIKTRGQQVTLSCSPISGHRSVSWYQQTPGQGLQFLFEYFSETQRNKGNFPGRFSGRQFSNSRSEMNVSTLELGDSALYLCASIGTGLEDNEQFFGPGTRLTVL.

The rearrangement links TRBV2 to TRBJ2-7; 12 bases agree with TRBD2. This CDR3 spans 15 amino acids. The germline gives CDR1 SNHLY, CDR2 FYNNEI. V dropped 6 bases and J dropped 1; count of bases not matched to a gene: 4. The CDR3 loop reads CASRRTSGISYEQYF. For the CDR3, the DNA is TGTGCCAGCAGACGGACTAGCGGGATTTCCTACGAGCAGTACTTC.

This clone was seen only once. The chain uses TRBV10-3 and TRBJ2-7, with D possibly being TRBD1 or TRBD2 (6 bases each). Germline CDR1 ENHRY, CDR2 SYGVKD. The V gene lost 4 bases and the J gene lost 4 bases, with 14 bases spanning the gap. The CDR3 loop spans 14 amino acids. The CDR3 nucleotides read TGTGCCATCAGTGTTTCCGGGGGACAATACGAGCAGTACTTC. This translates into CAISVSGGQYEQYF.

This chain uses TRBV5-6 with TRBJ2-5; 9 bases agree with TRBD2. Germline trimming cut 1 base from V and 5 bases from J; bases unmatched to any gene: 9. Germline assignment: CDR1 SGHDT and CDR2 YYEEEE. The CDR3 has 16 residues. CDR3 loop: CASSLPLAGRRETQYF. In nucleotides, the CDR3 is TGTGCCAGCAGCTTGCCCCTAGCGGGACGTCGTGAGACCCAGTACTTC. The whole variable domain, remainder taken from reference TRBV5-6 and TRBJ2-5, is DAGVTQSPTHLIKTRGQQVTLRCSPKSGHDTVSWYQQALGQGPQFIFQYYEEEERQRGNFPDRFSGHQFPNYSSELNVNALLLGDSALYLCASSLPLAGRRETQYFGPGTRLLVL.

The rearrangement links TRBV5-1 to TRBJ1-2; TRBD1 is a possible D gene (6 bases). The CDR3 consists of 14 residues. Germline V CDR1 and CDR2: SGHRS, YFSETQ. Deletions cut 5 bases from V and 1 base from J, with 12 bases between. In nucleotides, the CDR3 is TGCGCCAGCAGATATGGGGGCGGTAACTATGGCTACACCTTC. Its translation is CASRYGGGNYGYTF.

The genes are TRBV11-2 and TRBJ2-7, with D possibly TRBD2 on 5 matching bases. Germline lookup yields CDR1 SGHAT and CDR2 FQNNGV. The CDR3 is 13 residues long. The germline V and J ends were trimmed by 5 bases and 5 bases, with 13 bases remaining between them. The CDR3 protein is CASSPSGVHEQYF. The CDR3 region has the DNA TGTGCCAGCAGCCCGTCCGGGGTTCACGAGCAGTACTTC.

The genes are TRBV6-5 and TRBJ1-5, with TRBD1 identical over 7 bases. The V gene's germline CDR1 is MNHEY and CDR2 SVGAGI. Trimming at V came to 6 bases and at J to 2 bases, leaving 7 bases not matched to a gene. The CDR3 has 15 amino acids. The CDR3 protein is CASRSRTGGNQPQHF. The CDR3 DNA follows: TGTGCCAGCAGATCGAGGACAGGAGGCAATCAGCCCCAGCATTTT.

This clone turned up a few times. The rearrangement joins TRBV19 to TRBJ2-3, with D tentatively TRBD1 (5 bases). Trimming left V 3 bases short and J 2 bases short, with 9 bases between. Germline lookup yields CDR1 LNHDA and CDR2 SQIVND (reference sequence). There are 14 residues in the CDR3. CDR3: CASSIQGNTDTQYF. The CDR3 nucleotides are TGTGCCAGTAGTATTCAGGGAAACACAGATACGCAGTATTTT.

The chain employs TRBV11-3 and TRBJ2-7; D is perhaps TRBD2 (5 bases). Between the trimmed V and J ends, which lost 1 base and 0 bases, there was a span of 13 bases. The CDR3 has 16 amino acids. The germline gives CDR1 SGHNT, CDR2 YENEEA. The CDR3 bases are TGTGCCAGCAGCTTAGGAGGAGGACGGAACTCCTACGAGCAGTACTTC. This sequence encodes CASSLGGGRNSYEQYF. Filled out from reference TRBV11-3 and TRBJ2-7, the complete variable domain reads EAGVVQSPRYKIIEKKQPVAFWCNPISGHNTLYWYLQNLGQGPELLIRYENEEAVDDSQLPKDRFSAERLKGVDSTLKIQPAELGDSAVYLCASSLGGGRNSYEQYFGPGTRLTVT.

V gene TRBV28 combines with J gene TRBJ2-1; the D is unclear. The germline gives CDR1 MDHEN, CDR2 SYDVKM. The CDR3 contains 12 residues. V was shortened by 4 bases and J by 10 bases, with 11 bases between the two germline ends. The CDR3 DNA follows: TGTGCCAGCAGTTCAACTCGGTGGGAGCAGTTCTTC. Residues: CASSSTRWEQFF.

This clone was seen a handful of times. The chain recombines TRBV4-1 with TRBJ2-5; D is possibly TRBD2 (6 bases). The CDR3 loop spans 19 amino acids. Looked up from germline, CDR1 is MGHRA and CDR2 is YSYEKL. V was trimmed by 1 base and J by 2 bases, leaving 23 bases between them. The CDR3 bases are TGCGCCAGCAGCCAAGTAGGGGCGTCGGGAGATAAAGCACAAGAGACCCAGTACTTC. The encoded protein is CASSQVGASGDKAQETQYF.

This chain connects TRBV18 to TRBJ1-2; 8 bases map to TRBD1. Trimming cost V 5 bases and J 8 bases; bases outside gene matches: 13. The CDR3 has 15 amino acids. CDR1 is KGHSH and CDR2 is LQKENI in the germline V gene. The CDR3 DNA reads TGTGCCAGCTCATTCGGACAGGGAGGGGTGACGGGCTACACCTTC. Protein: CASSFGQGGVTGYTF.

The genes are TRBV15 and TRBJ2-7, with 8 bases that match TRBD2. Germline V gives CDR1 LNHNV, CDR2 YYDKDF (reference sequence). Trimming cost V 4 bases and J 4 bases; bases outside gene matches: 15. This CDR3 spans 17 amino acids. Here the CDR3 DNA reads TGTGCCACCAGCACAGGCTGGGGGGGGACTAGATCATACGAGCAGTACTTC. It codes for CATSTGWGGTRSYEQYF.

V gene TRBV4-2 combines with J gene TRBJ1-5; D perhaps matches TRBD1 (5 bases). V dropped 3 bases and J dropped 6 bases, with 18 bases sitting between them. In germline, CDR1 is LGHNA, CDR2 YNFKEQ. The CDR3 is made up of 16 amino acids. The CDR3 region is CASSHPGTAGSQPQHF. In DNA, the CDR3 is TGTGCCAGCAGCCACCCCGGGACGGCAGGGTCTCAGCCCCAGCATTTT.

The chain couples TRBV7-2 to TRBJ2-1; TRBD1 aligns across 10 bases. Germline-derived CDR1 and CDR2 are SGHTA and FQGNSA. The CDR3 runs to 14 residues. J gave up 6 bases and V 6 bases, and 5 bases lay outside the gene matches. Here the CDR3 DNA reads TGTGCCAGCAGGGACAGGGGGGTCCCCAATGAGCAGTTCTTC. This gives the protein CASRDRGVPNEQFF. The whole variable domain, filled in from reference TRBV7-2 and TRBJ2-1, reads GAGVSQSPSNKVTEKGKDVELRCDPISGHTALYWYRQSLGQGLEFLIYFQGNSAPDKSGLPSDRFSAERTGGSVSTLTIQRTQQEDSAVYLCASRDRGVPNEQFFGPGTRLTVL.

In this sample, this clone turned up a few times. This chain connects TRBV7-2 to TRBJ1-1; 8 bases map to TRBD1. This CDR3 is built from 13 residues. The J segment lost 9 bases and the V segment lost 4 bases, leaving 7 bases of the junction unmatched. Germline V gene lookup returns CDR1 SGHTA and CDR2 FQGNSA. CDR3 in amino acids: CASSSGQGGKAFF. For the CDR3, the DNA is TGTGCCAGCAGCTCCGGACAGGGCGGGAAAGCTTTCTTT.

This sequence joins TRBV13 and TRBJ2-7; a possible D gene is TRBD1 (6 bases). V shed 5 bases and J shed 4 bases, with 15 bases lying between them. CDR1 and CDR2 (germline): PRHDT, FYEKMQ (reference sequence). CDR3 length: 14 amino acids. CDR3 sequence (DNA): TGTGCCAGCAGCGACCTGGGGACAAGTTACGAGCAGTACTTC. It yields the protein CASSDLGTSYEQYF.

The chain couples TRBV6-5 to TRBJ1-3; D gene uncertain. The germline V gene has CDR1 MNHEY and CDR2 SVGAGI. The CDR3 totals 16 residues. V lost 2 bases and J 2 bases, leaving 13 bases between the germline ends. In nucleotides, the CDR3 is TGTGCCAGCAGTTACGGTTGGGGTGGCCCTGGAAACACCATATATTTT. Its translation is CASSYGWGGPGNTIYF.

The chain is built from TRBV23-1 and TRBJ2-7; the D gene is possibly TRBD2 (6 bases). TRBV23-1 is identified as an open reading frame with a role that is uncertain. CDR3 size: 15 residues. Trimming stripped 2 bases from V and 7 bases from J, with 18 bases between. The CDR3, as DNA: TGCGCCAGCAGTCAAGAGTCTCGCCTTGCGGGAGAGCAGTACTTC. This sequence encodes CASSQESRLAGEQYF.

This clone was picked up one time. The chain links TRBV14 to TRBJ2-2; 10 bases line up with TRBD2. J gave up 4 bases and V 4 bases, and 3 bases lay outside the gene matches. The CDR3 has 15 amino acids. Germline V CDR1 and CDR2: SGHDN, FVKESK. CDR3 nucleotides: TGTGCCAGCAGCCCCAGACTAGCGGGCACCGGGGAGCTGTTTTTT. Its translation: CASSPRLAGTGELFF.

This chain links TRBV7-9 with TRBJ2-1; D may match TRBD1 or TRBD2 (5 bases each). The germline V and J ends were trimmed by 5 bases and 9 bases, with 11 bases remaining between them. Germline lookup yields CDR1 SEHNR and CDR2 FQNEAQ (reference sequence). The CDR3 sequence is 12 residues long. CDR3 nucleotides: TGTGCCAGCAGCACACCGAGGGGTGAGCAGTTCTTC. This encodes CASSTPRGEQFF.

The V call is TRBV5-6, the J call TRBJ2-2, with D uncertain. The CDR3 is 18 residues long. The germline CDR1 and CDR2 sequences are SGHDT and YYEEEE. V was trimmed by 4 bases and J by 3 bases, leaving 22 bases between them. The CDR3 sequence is CASSRPDPGRLYTGELFF. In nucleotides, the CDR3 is TGTGCCAGCAGCCGTCCTGACCCGGGTCGACTTTACACCGGGGAGCTGTTTTTT.

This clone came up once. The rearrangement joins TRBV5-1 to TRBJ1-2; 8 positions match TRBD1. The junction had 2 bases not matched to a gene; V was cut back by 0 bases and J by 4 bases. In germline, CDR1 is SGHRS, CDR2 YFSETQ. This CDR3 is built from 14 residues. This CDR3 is CASSLGGQVYGYTF. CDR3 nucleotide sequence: TGCGCCAGCAGCTTGGGGGGACAGGTCTATGGCTACACCTTC.

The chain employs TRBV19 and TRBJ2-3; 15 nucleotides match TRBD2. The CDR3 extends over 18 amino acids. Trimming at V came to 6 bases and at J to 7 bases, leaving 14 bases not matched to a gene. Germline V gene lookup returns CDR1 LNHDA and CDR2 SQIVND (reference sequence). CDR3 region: CASSRAVSGLAGGNTQYF. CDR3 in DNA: TGTGCCAGTAGCAGGGCTGTTTCGGGACTAGCGGGGGGTAATACGCAGTATTTT.

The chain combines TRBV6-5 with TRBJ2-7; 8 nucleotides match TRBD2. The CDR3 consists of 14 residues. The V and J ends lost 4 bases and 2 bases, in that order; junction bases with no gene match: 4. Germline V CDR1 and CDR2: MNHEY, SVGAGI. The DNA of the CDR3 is TGTGCCAGCAGTTCACTAGCGGCCCCCTACGAGCAGTACTTC. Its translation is CASSSLAAPYEQYF.

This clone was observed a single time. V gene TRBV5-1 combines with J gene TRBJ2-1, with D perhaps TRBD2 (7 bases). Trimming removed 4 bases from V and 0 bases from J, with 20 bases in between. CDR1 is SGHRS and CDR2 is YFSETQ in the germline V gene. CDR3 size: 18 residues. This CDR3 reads CASSRAGASGSSYNEQFF. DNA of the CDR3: TGCGCCAGCAGCCGGGCGGGGGCTAGCGGAAGCTCCTACAATGAGCAGTTCTTC.